The rows below give T cell receptor beta chains drawn from one sample of a study of T cells in Graves' hyperthyroidism and ophthalmopathy. TCRdb re-analysed the multiplex PCR reads in MiXCR, keeping a single row per CDR3 protein. In the table there are roughly 600,000 distinct CDR3 sequences, about 14% of which are singletons. Sequencing used blood. These receptors all stem from a woman aged 50 to 60 with Graves' ophthalmopathy. CDR3s include the opening cysteine and the closing phenylalanine or tryptophan. A D gene is named only where the DNA matches it firmly. Expanded clones are given a class, and other clones once, few, many or no size at all.

>TRBJ2-4|-|-|13|TRBV4-1
CASSHPDGNIQYF
TGCGCCAGCAGCCATCCGGACGGAAACATTCAGTACTTC
>TRBJ2-5|TRBD2|many|16|TRBV11-1
CASSYQAGGPQETQYF
TGTGCCAGCAGCTACCAAGCGGGAGGGCCTCAAGAGACCCAGTACTTC
>TRBJ2-7|-|many|15|TRBV11-2
CASSESGGIPYEQYF
TGTGCCAGCAGCGAGAGCGGAGGAATCCCCTACGAGCAGTACTTC
>TRBJ2-7|-|many|11|TRBV7-2
CASSEIYEQYF
TGTGCCAGCAGCGAGATCTACGAGCAGTACTTC
>TRBJ1-5|-|many|16|TRBV5-1
CASSIGQLDSNQPQHF
TGCGCCAGCAGCATTGGACAGCTAGATAGCAATCAGCCCCAGCATTTT
>TRBJ2-5|-|few|14|TRBV29-1
CSVEKTTQQETQYF
TGCAGCGTTGAAAAGACGACCCAACAAGAGACCCAGTACTTC
>TRBJ2-1|TRBD2|-|16|TRBV15
CAISRRVSGSSDEQFF
TGTGCCATCAGCAGACGTGTTAGCGGGAGTTCCGATGAGCAGTTCTTC
>TRBJ2-5|TRBD2|-|13|TRBV29-1
CSVVAGGEETQYF
TGCAGCGTTGTAGCGGGGGGGGAAGAGACCCAGTACTTC
>TRBJ1-3|-|-|14|TRBV16
CASSQSQGGDTIYF
TGTGCCAGCAGCCAATCGCAGGGTGGTGACACCATATATTTT
>TRBJ1-2|TRBD1|few|15|TRBV5-1
CASSWRDRASGGYTF
TGCGCCAGCAGCTGGCGGGACAGGGCCAGCGGTGGCTACACCTTC
>TRBJ1-1|-|many|10|TRBV7-9
CASEGPEAFF
TGTGCCAGCGAAGGACCAGAAGCTTTCTTT
>TRBJ2-1|-|many|12|TRBV20-1
CSARGDSPEQFF
TGCAGTGCTAGAGGGGACTCTCCCGAGCAGTTCTTC
>TRBJ2-7|TRBD2|few|12|TRBV30
CALLAEGYEQYF
TGTGCCCTACTAGCGGAGGGGTACGAGCAGTACTTC
>TRBJ2-3|TRBD1|many|14|TRBV28
CASSLGQGVDTQYF
TGTGCCAGCAGTTTAGGACAGGGGGTAGATACGCAGTATTTT
>TRBJ2-6|-|-|13|TRBV28
CASRPLGANVLTF
TGTGCCAGCAGACCCTTGGGGGCCAACGTCCTGACTTTC
>TRBJ1-6|-|many|15|TRBV28
CASSQVSIYNSPLHF
TGTGCCAGCAGCCAAGTCTCCATTTATAATTCACCCCTCCACTTT
>TRBJ1-2|-|few|12|TRBV6-1
CASSEGLGGYTF
TGTGCCAGCAGTGAAGGTCTCGGGGGCTACACCTTC
>TRBJ2-7|-|few|17|TRBV4-3
CASSQDFGRDSYYEQYF
TGCGCCAGCAGCCAAGATTTCGGCCGGGACTCCTACTACGAGCAGTACTTC